The TCR beta chain under discussion was sequenced for a study of tumor-infiltrating lymphocytes in primary liver carcinoma. Study-level points and caveats: Detection in all five tumor regions applied to only about 8-25% of top clones. The difference in top-250-clone fraction between tumors and blood was significant, favoring tumors (p = 0.039).

The source material, roughly 18-32 mg of unsorted bulk tissue, was used to co-extract RNA and DNA. Donors were untreated and chronically infected with HBV. Each tumor sample had over 80% viable tumor cells. Between the trimmed V and J ends, which lost 8 bases and 9 bases, there was a span of 14 bases. This CDR3 has 11 residues. As regards this clonotype: Its antigen is not known. Since a much larger clone is just one base distant, this may be a read error.

A constant-region primer served to make TCR beta cDNA from approximately 490 ng total RNA. Three rounds of nested multiplex PCR with slightly modified ARM-PCR produced TCR beta libraries. TRBV1-TRBV30 forward primers and a C-beta reverse primer were used in the first two PCR rounds, which each ran for nine to ten cycles. TCRdb called the multiplex PCR reads again in MiXCR, with one record for every CDR3 protein. The data contain roughly 91,000 distinct CDR3 sequences, approximately 71% of them seen just once; the ten biggest clones take up 9.5%. The TCR was taken from a woman aged 55-69 years with primary liver carcinoma and hepatitis B virus infection. V and J are TRBV12-3 or TRBV12-4 and TRBJ2-7; D gene uncertain. The specimen was liver tumor tissue from sampling region 5. Subset denoted: tumor region T5, tumor centre. CDR3 in amino acids: CASRRFDVQYF. The CDR3 DNA sequence: TGTGCCAGCCGTAGGTTCGACGTGCAGTACTTC.